A selection of T cell receptor beta chains follows, all from one sample in a study of T-cell memory formation after mild COVID-19. TCRdb reprocessed the 5' RACE reads with MiXCR, giving one entry per CDR3 protein. This sample has hundreds of thousands of distinct CDR3 sequences, with over 15% found just once. The sample comprised PBMCs or a T cell subset sorted from them (not recorded which). These receptors came from an adult woman who had mild COVID-19 (a few samples of this study predate the infection). Cell type and time point are not known. CDR3s include the opening cysteine and the closing phenylalanine or tryptophan. A D gene is named only where the DNA matches it firmly. Clone size is given for some rows only: seen once, a few or many times, or a class if the clone is expanded.

clone_size,v_call,d_call,j_call,cdr3_aa,cdr3_nt
NA,TRBV7-2,TRBD1,TRBJ1-5,CASSSTGSSNQPQHF,TGTGCCAGCAGCTCGACAGGGAGTAGCAATCAGCCCCAGCATTTT
NA,TRBV18,NA,TRBJ1-1,CDSSTGTGREAFF,TGTGACAGCTCTACCGGTACAGGGAGGGAGGCTTTCTTT
NA,TRBV6-2/TRBV6-3,TRBD2,TRBJ2-4,CASRPTSGPKAKNIQYF,TGTGCCAGCAGGCCTACTAGCGGGCCTAAGGCCAAAAACATTCAGTACTTC
few,TRBV7-9,NA,TRBJ1-2,CASSLDYHYGYTF,TGTGCCAGCAGCTTAGACTATCACTATGGCTACACCTTC
NA,TRBV7-2,NA,TRBJ1-4,CASSLAPPLRNEKLFF,TGTGCCAGCAGCTTAGCGCCTCCACTTCGTAATGAAAAACTGTTTTTT
NA,TRBV15,NA,TRBJ1-2,CATSREEGGGYGYTF,TGTGCCACCAGCAGGGAGGAAGGAGGGGGCTATGGCTACACCTTC
NA,TRBV11-1,NA,TRBJ2-3,CASSLVAFYYTDTQYF,TGTGCCAGCAGCTTAGTGGCTTTCTACTACACAGATACGCAGTATTTT
NA,TRBV6-5,NA,TRBJ2-3,CASSYSDGATQYF,TGTGCCAGCAGTTACTCTGATGGTGCCACGCAGTATTTT
few,TRBV10-3,TRBD1,TRBJ1-1,CAISESTGQLNTEAFF,TGTGCCATCAGTGAGTCGACGGGACAGTTGAACACTGAAGCTTTCTTT
NA,TRBV5-1,TRBD2,TRBJ2-3,CASSPGGDRTDTQYF,TGCGCCAGCAGCCCGGGGGGGGATCGCACAGATACGCAGTATTTT
few,TRBV25-1,NA,TRBJ1-4,CASSESGPNEKLFF,TGTGCCAGCAGTGAATCCGGGCCGAATGAAAAACTGTTTTTT
NA,TRBV7-3,TRBD1,TRBJ2-2,CASSQRQGRDTGELFF,TGTGCCAGCAGCCAACGACAGGGGAGAGATACCGGGGAGCTGTTTTTT
few,TRBV7-8,NA,TRBJ2-7,CASSFSRGPYEQYF,TGTGCCAGCAGCTTTTCTCGGGGACCCTACGAGCAGTACTTC
few,TRBV7-9,NA,TRBJ2-7,CASSGTGTSYEQYF,TGTGCCAGCAGCGGGACCGGGACAAGTTACGAGCAGTACTTC
few,TRBV9,TRBD2,TRBJ2-1,CASTIAGTSSYNEQFF,TGTGCCAGCACCATAGCGGGAACTAGCTCCTACAATGAGCAGTTCTTC
NA,TRBV2,NA,TRBJ2-5,CASSERGRGETQYF,TGTGCCAGCAGTGAAAGAGGTCGTGGGGAGACCCAGTACTTC
many,TRBV5-4,TRBD1,TRBJ2-3,CASSLDRGRTDTQYF,TGTGCCAGCAGCTTGGACAGGGGGCGCACAGATACGCAGTATTTT
NA,TRBV29-1,NA,TRBJ2-2,CSVGGPDTGELFF,TGCAGCGTGGGGGGGCCGGACACCGGGGAGCTGTTTTTT
NA,TRBV4-2,NA,TRBJ2-3,CASSPSDGAPTDTQYF,TGTGCCAGCAGCCCCTCCGACGGAGCTCCCACAGATACGCAGTATTTT
NA,TRBV7-6,TRBD1,TRBJ1-2,CASSFGGQGRYGYTF,TGTGCCAGCAGCTTCGGGGGACAGGGCCGCTATGGCTACACCTTC
few,TRBV5-6,TRBD2,TRBJ2-1,CASSLMTSGRDEQFF,TGTGCCAGCAGCCTTATGACTAGCGGGAGGGATGAGCAGTTCTTC
once,TRBV29-1,NA,TRBJ1-3,CSVFNRDPSGNTIYF,TGCAGCGTTTTTAACAGGGACCCCTCTGGAAACACCATATATTTT
NA,TRBV6-2/TRBV6-3,NA,TRBJ2-3,CATREVGTDTQYF,TGTGCCACCAGGGAGGTCGGCACAGATACGCAGTATTTT
once,TRBV19,TRBD2,TRBJ2-3,CASHAGGMDTQYF,TGTGCCAGTCATGCCGGGGGGATGGATACGCAGTATTTT
NA,TRBV20-1,NA,TRBJ2-7,CSAGRPLLQQYF,TGCAGTGCTGGAAGACCGTTGCTCCAGCAGTACTTC
NA,TRBV4-2,NA,TRBJ1-2,CASSPQQGVDGYTF,TGTGCCAGCAGCCCTCAACAGGGAGTGGATGGCTACACCTTC
few,TRBV6-5,NA,TRBJ2-7,CASSYRGTSKAYEQYF,TGTGCCAGCAGTTACCGTGGGACATCAAAGGCCTACGAGCAGTACTTC
NA,TRBV27,NA,TRBJ2-1,CASSSGRATYNEQFF,TGTGCCAGCAGTTCGGGAAGGGCCACCTACAATGAGCAGTTCTTC
few,TRBV30,TRBD2,TRBJ2-2,CAWSPGLGEGGELFF,TGTGCCTGGAGCCCGGGGTTAGGGGAGGGCGGGGAGCTGTTTTTT
NA,TRBV18,TRBD1,TRBJ2-1,CASSPPWTGVYNEQFF,TGTGCCAGCTCACCACCCTGGACAGGGGTCTACAATGAGCAGTTCTTC
few,TRBV4-3,TRBD2,TRBJ2-3,CASSPTPAGATDTQYF,TGCGCCAGCAGCCCGACCCCAGCGGGAGCCACAGATACGCAGTATTTT
NA,TRBV20-1,TRBD2,TRBJ2-1,CSAGRTSEQFF,TGCAGTGCTGGAAGGACTAGTGAGCAGTTCTTC
many,TRBV6-5,NA,TRBJ2-2,CASSYSRGAGTGELFF,TGTGCCAGCAGTTACTCCAGGGGGGCCGGCACCGGGGAGCTGTTTTTT
many,TRBV12-3/TRBV12-4,TRBD1,TRBJ1-1,CASSSTGGRTEAFF,TGTGCCAGCAGTTCTACAGGGGGACGCACTGAAGCTTTCTTT
few,TRBV11-2,NA,TRBJ2-5,CASSVGGTTVETQYF,TGTGCCAGCAGCGTGGGGGGTACGACAGTAGAGACCCAGTACTTC